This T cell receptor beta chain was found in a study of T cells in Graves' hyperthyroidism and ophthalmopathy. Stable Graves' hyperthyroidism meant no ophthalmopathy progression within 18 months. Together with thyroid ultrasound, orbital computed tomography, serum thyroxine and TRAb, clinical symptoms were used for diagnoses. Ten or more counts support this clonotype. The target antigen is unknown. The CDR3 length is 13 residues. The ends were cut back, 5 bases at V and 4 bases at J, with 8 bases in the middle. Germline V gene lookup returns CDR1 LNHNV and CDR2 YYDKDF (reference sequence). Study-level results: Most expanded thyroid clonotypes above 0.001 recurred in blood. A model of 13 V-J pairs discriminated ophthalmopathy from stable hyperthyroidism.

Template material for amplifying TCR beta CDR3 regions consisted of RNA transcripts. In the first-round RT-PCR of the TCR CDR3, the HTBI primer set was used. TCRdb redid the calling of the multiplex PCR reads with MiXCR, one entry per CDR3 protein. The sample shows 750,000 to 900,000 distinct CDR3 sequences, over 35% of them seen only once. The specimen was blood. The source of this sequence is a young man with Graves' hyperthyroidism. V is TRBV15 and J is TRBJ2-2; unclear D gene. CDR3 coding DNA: TGTGCCACCAGCCCCGACCGCACCGGGGAGCTGTTTTTT. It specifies CATSPDRTGELFF.